The 15 T cell receptor beta chains below all came from one sample that was sequenced in a study of blood T cell repertoires in COVID-19. Libraries were prepared by immunoSEQ multiplex PCR; TCRdb keeps only in-frame clonotypes and omits some of them. The data hold more than 300,000 clones, with under 90% observed a single time. What was sequenced was peripheral blood. These receptors were collected from a woman in her thirties with COVID-19, enrolled during active disease.

This chain joins TRBV24-1 and TRBJ2-1, with TRBD2 matching 8 bases. J was trimmed by 2 bases and V by 7 bases; bases with no gene match: 3. The CDR3 is 14 residues long. CDR1 is KGHDR and CDR2 is SFDVKD in the germline V gene. The CDR3 here is CATRGSGAYNEQFF. DNA for the CDR3: TGTGCCACCAGGGGTAGCGGGGCCTACAATGAGCAGTTCTTC.

The chain combines TRBV5-1 with TRBJ1-4; TRBD1 agrees at 8 bases. The CDR3 spans 14 residues. From germline, CDR1 is SGHRS and CDR2 YFSETQ. With 0 bases clipped from V and 7 bases from J, the junction kept 2 bases outside the gene matches. DNA for the CDR3: TGCGCCAGCAGCTTGGCAGGGGGCTTTGAAAAACTGTTTTTT. Translation gives CASSLAGGFEKLFF.

This clone was seen only a few times. This sequence joins TRBV6-5 and TRBJ2-1; 8 bases are shared with TRBD1. The CDR3 is 15 residues long. The germline gives CDR1 MNHEY, CDR2 SVGAGI. The J segment lost 4 bases and the V segment lost 7 bases, leaving 9 bases of the junction unmatched. Here the CDR3 DNA reads TGTGCCAGCACCCCAGGGGGGACAGGTTACAATGAGCAGTTCTTC. Its translation: CASTPGGTGYNEQFF.

This chain links TRBV30 with TRBJ2-7; D unresolved. Germline V lookup: CDR1 GTSNPN, CDR2 SVGIG (reference sequence). The CDR3 runs 11 residues. The germline V and J ends were trimmed by 1 base and 4 bases, with 5 bases remaining between them. CDR3 nucleotide sequence: TGTGCCTGGAGTGAGCGTTACGAGCAGTACTTC. As protein: CAWSERYEQYF.

The chain couples TRBV2 to TRBJ1-6; 9 nucleotides align to TRBD1. V gave up 2 bases and J gave up 9 bases; unmatched junction bases: 11. CDR1 and CDR2 (germline): SNHLY, FYNNEI. The CDR3 runs to 17 residues. The chain's CDR3 is CASSELRAGQGGSPLHF. Here the CDR3 DNA reads TGTGCCAGCAGTGAATTAAGGGCGGGACAGGGAGGTTCACCCCTCCACTTT.

The chain joins TRBV4-2 to TRBJ1-4, with 9 bases aligning to TRBD1. The CDR3 is 14 amino acids. Germline assignment: CDR1 LGHNA and CDR2 YNFKEQ. J lost 10 bases, V lost 8 bases, and 11 bases had no gene match. Here the CDR3 DNA reads TGTGCCAGCCGGGATCCGGGACAGGGAGGAAAACTGTTTTTT. This gives the protein CASRDPGQGGKLFF.

This chain connects TRBV6-6 to TRBJ1-1; D is perhaps TRBD1 (6 bases). CDR1 is MNHNY and CDR2 is SVGAGI in the germline V gene (reference sequence). V dropped 6 bases and J dropped 2 bases, with 13 bases sitting between them. The CDR3 length is 14 residues. CDR3 sequence reads: CASSSTGFNTEAFF. The DNA of the CDR3 is TGTGCCAGCAGCTCTACAGGGTTTAACACTGAAGCTTTCTTT.

J is TRBJ1-1 and V is TRBV5-4, with D perhaps TRBD1 (6 bases). CDR1 is SGHNT, CDR2 YYREEE, per germline (reference sequence). The ends were cut back, 0 bases at V and 3 bases at J, with 15 bases in the middle. This CDR3 spans 16 amino acids. CDR3 residues: CASSLGGGIGDTEAFF. CDR3 DNA: TGTGCCAGCAGCTTGGGCGGGGGCATTGGGGACACTGAAGCTTTCTTT. The complete variable domain, with remaining parts taken from reference TRBV5-4 and TRBJ1-1, reads ETGVTQSPTHLIKTRGQQVTLRCSSQSGHNTVSWYQQALGQGPQFIFQYYREEENGRGNFPPRFSGLQFPNYSSELNVNALELDDSALYLCASSLGGGIGDTEAFFGQGTRLTVV.

J is TRBJ1-2 and V is TRBV19; D is uncertain. This CDR3 is 13 amino acids long. Germline CDR1 and CDR2: LNHDA and SQIVND (reference sequence). Trimming shortened V by 7 bases and J by 6 bases, and 15 bases separated the two germline ends. This CDR3 is CASTPGGLDGYTF. For the CDR3, the DNA is TGTGCCAGTACCCCCGGAGGGTTGGATGGCTACACCTTC.

The chain joins TRBV29-1 to TRBJ1-2, with 8 positions matching TRBD1. The CDR3 consists of 13 residues. The ends lost 7 bases at V and 4 bases at J; junction bases unmatched: 8. CDR1 and CDR2 from the germline V gene are SQVTM and ANQGSEA. CDR3 coding DNA: TGCAGCGCCCCCGGACAGGGAGGCTATGGCTACACCTTC. Translating gives CSAPGQGGYGYTF.

This chain links TRBV18 with TRBJ1-4; 7 nucleotides line up with TRBD1. Germline V CDR1 and CDR2: KGHSH, LQKENI. CDR3 size: 14 residues. The J segment lost 4 bases and the V segment lost 3 bases, leaving 2 bases of the junction unmatched. CDR3 residues: CASSPGQLNEKLFF. CDR3 in DNA: TGTGCCAGCTCACCGGGACAGCTTAATGAAAAACTGTTTTTT.

The chain uses TRBV18 and TRBJ1-4; no clear D gene. V shed 2 bases and J shed 4 bases, with 11 bases lying between them. The CDR3 is 15 amino acids. CDR1 and CDR2 from the germline V gene are KGHSH and LQKENI. CDR3 residues: CASSPSNVGNEKLFF. The CDR3 coding sequence is TGTGCCAGCTCACCATCCAATGTCGGTAATGAAAAACTGTTTTTT.

The chain employs TRBV11-2 and TRBJ1-3; D may be TRBD1 (5 bases). The CDR3 extends over 15 amino acids. Trimming left V 3 bases short and J 3 bases short, with 12 bases between. Germline assignment: CDR1 SGHAT and CDR2 FQNNGV. The CDR3: CASSFTGRNGNTIYF. CDR3 DNA sequence: TGTGCCAGCAGCTTCACAGGACGCAATGGAAACACCATATATTTT.

The rearrangement links TRBV5-4 to TRBJ1-3; D may be TRBD1 (5 bases). Trimming removed 4 bases at V and 0 bases at J, with 14 bases between. The length of the CDR3 is 16 residues. Looked up from germline, CDR1 is SGHNT and CDR2 is YYREEE (reference sequence). The CDR3 DNA reads as TGTGCCAGCAGCACGTCGAGGGACTACTCTGGAAACACCATATATTTT. This codes for CASSTSRDYSGNTIYF.

This chain uses TRBV7-6 with TRBJ2-5; tentative D call: TRBD1 (5 bases). With 5 bases removed from V and 5 bases from J, the gap between germline ends came to 18 bases. Germline V lookup: CDR1 SGHVS, CDR2 FNYEAQ. The CDR3 covers 15 residues. The CDR3 spells CASSVRAGSRETQYF. The CDR3, as DNA: TGTGCCAGCAGCGTAAGGGCAGGGTCGAGGGAGACCCAGTACTTC.